The clone carrying this T cell receptor (beta chain) appeared a few times. This CDR3 region has 15 residues. Per germline, CDR1 LNHNV and CDR2 YYDKDF (reference sequence). V was cut by 1 base and J by 2 bases, with 6 bases left in between. Primers included in the PCR were 60 Vbeta and 13 Jbeta primers. Sequenced by immunoSEQ multiplex PCR; TCRdb stores in-frame clones only, minus some. The table records around 140,000 clones, roughly 77% of them present only once. The data derive from a study of cytomegalovirus exposure and HLA in healthy donors. The gene calls are TRBV15 and TRBJ2-6, with no clear D. This sequence was found in a man between 40 and 49 years old in good health and CMV-seronegative. What was sequenced was PBMCs. This CDR3 is CATSRATAGANVLTF. CDR3 bases: TGTGCCACCAGCAGAGCTACAGCTGGGGCCAACGTCCTGACTTTC.